The 14 T cell receptor beta chains presented below share a single source sample, sequenced in a study of blood T cell repertoires in COVID-19. Profiling relied on immunoSEQ multiplex PCR, and the TCRdb table lists in-frame clones only, not all of them. Of 450,000 or so clones listed, less than 95% are singletons. Sequencing was performed on PBMCs or T cells enriched from blood (not recorded which). The receptors come from a young man who had recovered from COVID-19.

This chain links TRBV21-1 with TRBJ2-7; the table names TRBD2, a call not compared with the DNA. TRBV21-1 is a recognized pseudogene. The CDR3 loop spans 15 amino acids. CDR3 loop: CASSKARRAPYEQYF. The CDR3 DNA reads TGTGCCAGCAGCAAAGCGCGGAGGGCGCCCTACGAGCAGTACTTC.

The chain joins TRBV6-5 to TRBJ2-5; D gene unclear. Germline values: CDR1 MNHEY, CDR2 SVGAGI. The V and J ends lost 8 bases and 5 bases respectively, with 12 bases between them. This CDR3 region has 12 residues. CDR3 loop: CASQTRRETQYF. CDR3 coding DNA: TGTGCCAGCCAAACCAGGCGTGAGACCCAGTACTTC.

The chain recombines TRBV19 with TRBJ1-2; D might be TRBD1 (5 bases). The V and J ends lost 4 bases and 0 bases respectively, with 9 bases between them. This CDR3 has 14 residues. Germline lookup yields CDR1 LNHDA and CDR2 SQIVND (reference sequence). CDR3 in amino acids: CASSKGPTNYGYTF. The CDR3 DNA reads TGTGCCAGTAGTAAGGGGCCGACTAACTATGGCTACACCTTC.

This clone has more than one count but fewer than ten. V usage is TRBV2 and J usage is TRBJ1-2; D ambiguous. CDR1 is SNHLY and CDR2 is FYNNEI in the germline V gene. V was trimmed by 6 bases and J by 4 bases, leaving 15 bases between them. This CDR3 has 14 amino acids. CDR3: CASRGDSLGYGYTF. In DNA form, the CDR3 reads TGTGCCAGCAGGGGAGACTCCCTTGGCTATGGCTACACCTTC.

The CDR3 loop is CAWSSQGLGYGYTF. The CDR3, as DNA: TGTGCCTGGAGTTCTCAGGGACTGGGCTATGGCTACACCTTC. This chain joins TRBV30 and TRBJ1-2, with D tentatively TRBD1 (5 bases). CDR1 and CDR2 (germline): GTSNPN, SVGIG (reference sequence). This CDR3 comprises 14 residues. V was shortened by 2 bases and J by 4 bases, with 14 bases between the two germline ends.

Worth noting for this clone: Other DNA sequences in this specimen translate into the identical CDR3. The rearrangement uses TRBV19 and TRBJ1-6, with 8 positions matching TRBD1. J lost 7 bases, V lost 1 base, and 0 bases had no gene match. Germline loops: CDR1 LNHDA, CDR2 SQIVND (reference sequence). This CDR3 is built from 14 residues. CDR3 nucleotide sequence: TGTGCCAGTAGTATAGGGACAGGGAATTCACCCCTCCACTTT. Translated, it gives CASSIGTGNSPLHF.

A word on this clone: This sample includes further DNA sequences coding for the same CDR3. This chain connects TRBV30 to TRBJ2-2, with D maybe TRBD2 (6 bases). The CDR3 spans 15 residues. V was clipped by 0 bases and J by 1 base, with 9 bases between them. Germline loops: CDR1 GTSNPN, CDR2 SVGIG (reference sequence). The CDR3 region has the DNA TGTGCCTGGAGTGTACGGCGGGGGAACACCGGGGAGCTGTTTTTT. Amino acid sequence: CAWSVRRGNTGELFF.

In its sample, this clone was seen a few times. The chain recombines TRBV7-9 with TRBJ1-6, with a weak D call TRBD1 (5 bases). This CDR3 has 13 amino acids. The V end lost 4 bases, the J end lost 11 bases, and 12 bases lay between the germline ends. CDR1 is SEHNR, CDR2 FQNEAQ, per germline (reference sequence). The CDR3 loop is CASSWDLGAPLHF. The CDR3 coding sequence is TGTGCCAGCAGCTGGGATCTAGGGGCACCCCTCCACTTT.

The chain couples TRBV7-2 to TRBJ2-7; 11 bases agree with TRBD2. The V segment lost 3 bases and the J segment 1 base; nucleotides outside the gene matches: 8. Looked up from germline, CDR1 is SGHTA and CDR2 is FQGNSA. The CDR3 contains 17 residues. CDR3 nucleotides: TGTGCCAGCAGCTTTGCCTCTACTAGCGGGAGATCCTACGAGCAGTACTTC. It yields the protein CASSFASTSGRSYEQYF.

This chain joins TRBV7-9 and TRBJ2-3; tentatively, D is TRBD1 (7 bases). The V gene's germline CDR1 is SEHNR and CDR2 FQNEAQ (reference sequence). V was shortened by 3 bases and J by 5 bases, with 18 bases between the two germline ends. This CDR3 has 16 amino acids. The CDR3 bases are TGTGCCAGCAGCTTCGGTGCGTCAGGGGGGATAGATACGCAGTATTTT. It yields the protein CASSFGASGGIDTQYF.

The chain combines TRBV5-4 with TRBJ1-5, with unresolved D. V lost 1 base, J lost 7 bases, and 9 bases lay in between. Germline values: CDR1 SGHNT, CDR2 YYREEE (reference sequence). The CDR3 runs 13 residues. The CDR3 spells CASSLIGGQPQHF. The CDR3 bases are TGTGCCAGCAGCTTGATTGGCGGGCAGCCCCAGCATTTT.

J is TRBJ1-1 and V is TRBV5-4, with a weak D call TRBD1 (6 bases). CDR3 length: 13 residues. Between the trimmed V and J ends, which lost 2 bases and 4 bases, there was a span of 9 bases. The germline gives CDR1 SGHNT, CDR2 YYREEE (reference sequence). CDR3 nucleotides: TGTGCCAGCAGCTTACCAGGGGTCACTGAAGCTTTCTTT. This codes for CASSLPGVTEAFF.

This chain links TRBV7-2 with TRBJ2-1; 8 bases align to TRBD2. CDR1 and CDR2 from the germline V gene are SGHTA and FQGNSA. J was trimmed by 4 bases and V by 7 bases; bases with no gene match: 3. This CDR3 contains 13 residues. The CDR3 loop reads CASTSSGYNEQFF. Here the CDR3 DNA reads TGTGCCAGCACCTCTAGCGGGTACAATGAGCAGTTCTTC.

The chain is built from TRBV5-6 and TRBJ2-1; 10 nucleotides line up with TRBD2. Germline CDR1 is SGHDT and CDR2 is YYEEEE. V dropped 0 bases and J dropped 5; count of bases not matched to a gene: 5. The CDR3 is made up of 16 amino acids. This CDR3 is CASSLERGGVDNEQFF. The CDR3 DNA follows: TGTGCCAGCAGCTTGGAGCGGGGGGGCGTAGACAATGAGCAGTTCTTC.